These 5 T cell receptor beta chains were all obtained from the same sample, sequenced in a study of blood T cell repertoires in COVID-19. Sequenced by immunoSEQ multiplex PCR; TCRdb stores in-frame clones only, minus some. The table has 150,000 to 200,000 clones, approximately 91% seen once; the top ten hold approximately 2.3%. The sequenced sample was peripheral blood. The receptors derive from a man between 65 and 79 years old with active or convalescent COVID-19.

The chain links TRBV24-1 to TRBJ1-5; D ambiguous. Between the trimmed V and J ends, which lost 2 bases and 3 bases, there was a span of 4 bases. The CDR3 has 13 residues. Germline assignment: CDR1 KGHDR and CDR2 SFDVKD. The CDR3 DNA reads as TGTGCCACCAGTGATTCCTACAATCAGCCCCAGCATTTT. Translated, it gives CATSDSYNQPQHF.

The chain employs TRBV18 and TRBJ2-1, with TRBD2 as a possible D gene (7 bases). Germline V lookup: CDR1 KGHSH, CDR2 LQKENI. This CDR3 spans 14 amino acids. V lost 3 bases and J lost 10, with 16 bases in between. CDR3 region: CASSPRQAGVEQFF. The DNA for the CDR3 is TGTGCCAGCTCACCCCGACAGGCGGGGGTGGAGCAGTTCTTC.

The chain carries TRBV7-9 and TRBJ1-4; 11 nucleotides agree with TRBD1. Germline trimming cut 0 bases from V and 5 bases from J; bases unmatched to any gene: 5. Germline V lookup: CDR1 SEHNR, CDR2 FQNEAQ (reference sequence). The CDR3 consists of 17 residues. The chain's CDR3 is CASSLARWDRGNEKLFF. The DNA of the CDR3 is TGTGCCAGCAGCTTAGCGCGTTGGGACAGGGGGAATGAAAAACTGTTTTTT.

This chain joins TRBV10-1 and TRBJ1-6; D is unclear. Germline CDR1 is WNHNN and CDR2 is SYGVQD (reference sequence). Trimming removed 6 bases at V and 7 bases at J, with 13 bases between. CDR3 size: 14 residues. The CDR3 nucleotides are TGCGCCAGCAGCGACATAGCGGAAAATTCACCCCTCCACTTT. Protein sequence: CASSDIAENSPLHF.

The gene calls are TRBV7-8 and TRBJ2-5, with D perhaps matching TRBD1 (6 bases). Trimming left V 1 base short and J 9 bases short, with 12 bases between. Germline V CDR1 and CDR2: SGHVS, FQNEAQ. The CDR3 spans 13 residues. The DNA of the CDR3 is TGTGCCAGCAGCTTAGGGCGGCCAGGGGCCCAGTACTTC. Translating gives CASSLGRPGAQYF.